This passage covers 21 T cell receptor beta chains from one sample sequenced in a study of blood T cells in healthy people across ages. Primed by a sample-barcoded 5' primer and a J-beta primer mix, a second PCR proceeded for about 6 to 12 cycles. TCRdb re-derived calls from the 5' RACE reads in MiXCR, one entry per CDR3 protein. The table lists hundreds of thousands of distinct CDR3 sequences, roughly a quarter of them singletons. These records were also assigned to another study, of T cells of mothers and their children.

Sample: blood. The source is a boy younger than 10 in good health.

This clonotype has just one count. One end of the junction does not line up with germline, which may come from a read error. J is TRBJ2-5 and V is TRBV7-9, with D possibly being TRBD2 (5 bases). The J call could be wrong; TRBJ2-7 is a better fit for the DNA end. Germline V gene sequence: CDR1 SEHNR, CDR2 FQNEAQ (reference sequence). The CDR3 loop spans 13 amino acids. The CDR3 DNA is TGTGCCAGCAGCCTAGCTCCCTCCCACGAGCAGTACTTC. Its translation is CASSLAPSHEQYF.

This clonotype came up a few times. The gene calls are TRBV6-2 or TRBV6-3 and TRBJ2-1; D is undetermined. The better agreement between TRBJ2-5 and the DNA end casts doubt on the J call. This CDR3 spans 14 amino acids. CDR1 MNHEY and CDR2 SVGEGT come from the germline V gene. CDR3 DNA sequence: TGTGCCAGCAGTCCCGAAGGGATCCCAGAGACCCAGTACTTC. Protein sequence: CASSPEGIPETQYF.

The chain combines TRBV2 with TRBJ2-5, with 9 bases fitting TRBD2. The J segment lost 2 bases and the V segment lost 8 bases, leaving 18 bases of the junction unmatched. The CDR3 is 18 residues long. Germline V gene sequence: CDR1 SNHLY, CDR2 FYNNEI. The CDR3 coding sequence is TGTGCCAGCGAGTCACCAGCGGGAGGCTGGTATAATCAAGAGACCCAGTACTTC. It encodes CASESPAGGWYNQETQYF.

This clonotype was found many times. This chain joins TRBV10-2 and TRBJ1-2; 7 bases agree with TRBD1. Germline V lookup: CDR1 WSHSY, CDR2 SAAADI. This CDR3 has 13 residues. V lost 7 bases to trimming and J lost 8 bases; unmatched junction nucleotides: 10. CDR3 coding DNA: TGCGCCAGCACCCTAAACAGGGGAGGAGGCTACACCTTC. As protein: CASTLNRGGGYTF.

The genes are TRBV5-1 and TRBJ2-1; unclear D gene. Looked up from germline, CDR1 is SGHRS and CDR2 is YFSETQ. This CDR3 is built from 14 residues. Trimming took off 0 bases at V and 3 bases at J, with 7 bases between the two ends. The CDR3 reads CASSLGQNYNEQFF. The CDR3 coding sequence is TGCGCCAGCAGCTTGGGCCAGAACTACAATGAGCAGTTCTTC.

The V and J genes are TRBV12-3 or TRBV12-4 and TRBJ1-2, with D hard to call. Trimming took 0 bases from V and 4 from J, leaving 15 bases between them. The CDR3 has 16 residues. The CDR3 loop is CASSLARGGKGYGYTF. Written as DNA, the CDR3 is TGTGCCAGCAGTTTAGCGCGGGGAGGGAAGGGCTATGGCTACACCTTC.

The V call is TRBV18, the J call TRBJ2-5; D is perhaps TRBD1 (6 bases). The V end lost 3 bases, the J end lost 5 bases, and 13 bases lay between the germline ends. Germline values: CDR1 KGHSH, CDR2 LQKENI. The CDR3 loop spans 14 amino acids. For the CDR3, the DNA is TGTGCCAGCTCACCGCAGGGGTCGCGGGAGACCCAGTACTTC. Its translation: CASSPQGSRETQYF.

This clonotype occurred many times. The rearrangement joins TRBV6-2 or TRBV6-3 to TRBJ2-5; possibly TRBD2 for D (5 bases). V lost 6 bases and J lost 5, with 13 bases in between. The CDR3 has 13 residues. In germline, CDR1 is MNHEY, CDR2 SVGEGT. CDR3 nucleotides: TGTGCCAGCAGCCTGGAACGGAGGGAGACCCAGTACTTC. This codes for CASSLERRETQYF.

The table lists this clonotype with a few counts. This chain connects TRBV11-2 to TRBJ2-5, with 13 bases matching TRBD2. Germline CDR1 reads SGHAT; CDR2 reads FQNNGV. The CDR3 is 16 amino acids. Losses at the gene ends were 4 bases for V and 5 bases for J; bases not matched to a gene: 7. CDR3 loop: CASSSGTSGTGETQYF. The CDR3 DNA sequence: TGTGCCAGCAGCTCGGGGACTAGCGGGACCGGTGAGACCCAGTACTTC.

V gene TRBV29-1 combines with J gene TRBJ2-3; 7 nucleotides match TRBD1. The germline V gene has CDR1 SQVTM and CDR2 ANQGSEA. Trimming at V came to 6 bases and at J to 5 bases, leaving 11 bases not matched to a gene. The CDR3 spans 14 residues. The CDR3 reads CSVGQGGMKDTQYF. CDR3 in DNA: TGCAGCGTAGGTCAAGGGGGCATGAAAGATACGCAGTATTTT.

The table lists this clonotype with a few counts. The chain uses TRBV7-9 and TRBJ2-5, with 8 bases aligning to TRBD2. Germline V gene data show CDR1 as SEHNR and CDR2 as FQNEAQ (reference sequence). Trimming took 2 bases from V and 0 from J; bases not matched to a gene: 2. The CDR3 is 15 residues long. The DNA of the CDR3 is TGTGCCAGCAGCTTACGGGGGGGGGACCAAGAGACCCAGTACTTC. Protein sequence: CASSLRGGDQETQYF.

The chain employs TRBV12-3 or TRBV12-4 and TRBJ1-1; 7 bases map to TRBD1. The CDR3 is 16 residues long. V lost 1 base, J lost 5 bases, and 10 bases stayed unmatched. The chain's CDR3 is CASSLGTGARGTEAFF. The CDR3 DNA reads as TGTGCCAGCAGTTTAGGTACAGGGGCGAGAGGTACTGAAGCTTTCTTT.

The chain employs TRBV6-5 and TRBJ2-2; 12 bases fit TRBD2. The ends lost 0 bases at V and 4 bases at J; junction bases unmatched: 3. CDR1 and CDR2 from the germline V gene are MNHEY and SVGAGI. CDR3 size: 17 residues. The CDR3 nucleotides read TGTGCCAGCAGTTACTCAGGACTAGCGGGGCCCACCGGGGAGCTGTTTTTT. Amino acid sequence: CASSYSGLAGPTGELFF.

This chain connects TRBV6-6 to TRBJ2-7; 7 positions agree with TRBD2. Germline lookup yields CDR1 MNHNY and CDR2 SVGAGI (reference sequence). The CDR3 totals 13 residues. V lost 7 bases and J lost 1; bases outside the gene matches: 4. CDR3 region: CASKSGGSYEQYF. The CDR3, as DNA: TGTGCCAGCAAGTCCGGGGGGTCCTACGAGCAGTACTTC.

As concerns this clonotype: A single base separates this from a much larger clone, so it may be a read error. The J gene is TRBJ2-1, the V gene TRBV6-4; 9 bases line up with TRBD1. The CDR3 extends over 14 amino acids. Germline CDR1 MRHNA, CDR2 SNTAGT. Trimming at V came to 7 bases and at J to 7 bases, leaving 8 bases not matched to a gene. CDR3 nucleotide sequence: TGTGCCAGCAAGCTGGGACAGGGATGGAATGAGCAGTTCTTC. This sequence encodes CASKLGQGWNEQFF.

Only a few counts were recorded for this clonotype. The genes are TRBV11-2 and TRBJ1-1; no clear D gene. The CDR3 has 12 amino acids. Germline loops: CDR1 SGHAT, CDR2 FQNNGV. The V end was cut by 1 base, the J end by 11 bases, with 11 bases between. The CDR3 bases are TGTGCCAGCAGCTTAGTAAGGGCGGACGCTTTCTTT. Amino acids: CASSLVRADAFF.

This clonotype was detected a few times. The chain uses TRBV7-2 and TRBJ1-4, with 8 nucleotides matching TRBD1. The CDR3 totals 15 residues. Trimming cost V 3 bases and J 7 bases; bases outside gene matches: 7. The V gene's germline CDR1 is SGHTA and CDR2 FQGNSA. The CDR3 region is CASSFWTGLSEKLFF. The DNA of the CDR3 is TGTGCCAGCAGCTTCTGGACAGGGTTAAGTGAAAAACTGTTTTTT. Filled out from reference TRBV7-2 and TRBJ1-4, the complete variable domain reads GAGVSQSPSNKVTEKGKDVELRCDPISGHTALYWYRQSLGQGLEFLIYFQGNSAPDKSGLPSDRFSAERTGGSVSTLTIQRTQQEDSAVYLCASSFWTGLSEKLFFGSGTQLSVL.

This chain connects TRBV5-1 to TRBJ2-3, with 8 bases lining up with TRBD2. Germline V gene sequence: CDR1 SGHRS, CDR2 YFSETQ. V was clipped by 1 base and J by 6 bases; unmatched bases: 4. CDR3 length equals 14 residues. CDR3: CASSLSAGADTQYF. The CDR3, as DNA: TGCGCCAGCAGCTTGTCAGCGGGAGCGGATACGCAGTATTTT.

The chain has TRBV7-9 and TRBJ2-7; 7 positions match TRBD1. J lost 7 bases, V lost 5 bases, and 8 bases had no gene match. Germline V gene data show CDR1 as SEHNR and CDR2 as FQNEAQ (reference sequence). The CDR3 has 13 residues. This CDR3 is CASSLRQGKEQYF. CDR3 sequence (DNA): TGTGCCAGCAGCCTACGACAGGGTAAAGAGCAGTACTTC.

This clonotype was seen a handful of times. The CDR3 DNA is TGCAGTGCTAGAGGCGACAGGGGTGTCGAGCAGTACTTC. It codes for CSARGDRGVEQYF. The V and J genes are TRBV20-1 and TRBJ2-5; TRBD1 aligns across 8 bases. The J call may be incorrect, as the DNA end agrees better with TRBJ2-7. The CDR3 contains 13 residues. Germline V gene sequence: CDR1 DFQATT, CDR2 SNEGSKA (reference sequence).

This chain links TRBV12-3 or TRBV12-4 with TRBJ2-7, with a tentative D call TRBD1 (6 bases). The germline V and J ends were trimmed by 3 bases and 1 base, with 10 bases remaining between them. The CDR3 runs to 14 residues. The CDR3 protein is CASSLDSRSYEQYF. CDR3 nucleotide sequence: TGTGCCAGCAGTTTGGACAGTCGATCCTACGAGCAGTACTTC.